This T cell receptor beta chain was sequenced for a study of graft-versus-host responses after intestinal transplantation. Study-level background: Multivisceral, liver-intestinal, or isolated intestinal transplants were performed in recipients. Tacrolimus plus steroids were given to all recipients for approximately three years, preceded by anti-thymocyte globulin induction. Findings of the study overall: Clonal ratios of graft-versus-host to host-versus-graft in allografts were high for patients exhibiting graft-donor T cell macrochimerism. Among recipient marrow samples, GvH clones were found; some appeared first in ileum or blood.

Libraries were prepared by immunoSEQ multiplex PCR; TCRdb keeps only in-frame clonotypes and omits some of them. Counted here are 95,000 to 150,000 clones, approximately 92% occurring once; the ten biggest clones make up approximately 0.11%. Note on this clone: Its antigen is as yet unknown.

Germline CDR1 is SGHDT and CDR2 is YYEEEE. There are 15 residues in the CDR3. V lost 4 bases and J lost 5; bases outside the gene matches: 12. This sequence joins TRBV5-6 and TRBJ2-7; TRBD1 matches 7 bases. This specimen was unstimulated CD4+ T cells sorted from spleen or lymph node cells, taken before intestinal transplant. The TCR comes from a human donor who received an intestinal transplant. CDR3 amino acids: CASSLPGQNNDEQYF. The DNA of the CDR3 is TGTGCCAGCAGCCTGCCGGGACAGAATAACGACGAGCAGTACTTC.